A selection of T cell receptor beta chains follows, all from one sample in a study of beta chain features in type 1 diabetes. The method was immunoSEQ multiplex PCR; TCRdb's version includes in-frame clones alone and lacks a portion of them. This sample has around 150,000 clones, with around 8.4% found just once. The material sequenced was central memory CD4+ T cells from blood. All receptors derive from a woman in her late teens or twenties with type 1 diabetes. Both conserved end residues are part of each CDR3. The order of the fields is J gene, V gene, CDR3 length, clone size, D gene, CDR3 DNA, CDR3 protein. A D gene is named only where the DNA matches it firmly. Part of the rows lack a size; the others show once, few, many or a class for expanded clones.

TRBJ2-7 | TRBV28 | 15 | few | TRBD2 | TGTGCCAGCAGCCCCAGCGGGAGTAGGTCCTACGAGCAGTACTTC | CASSPSGSRSYEQYF
TRBJ2-7 | TRBV11-2 | 18 | NA | NA | TGTGCCAGCAGCTTAGGGACTGGGATTCCACTTTCCGGATACGAGCAGTACTTC | CASSLGTGIPLSGYEQYF
TRBJ2-7 | TRBV5-6 | 13 | NA | TRBD1 | TGTGCCAGCAGCTTACAGGGGGCGGACGAGCAGTACTTC | CASSLQGADEQYF
TRBJ2-1 | TRBV18 | 15 | NA | TRBD2 | TGTGCCAGCTCACCTGGACTAGCGGGACCCAATGAGCAGTTCTTC | CASSPGLAGPNEQFF
TRBJ2-7 | TRBV29-1 | 11 | few | NA | TGCAGCGTTAAGGACATACACGAGCAGTACTTC | CSVKDIHEQYF
TRBJ1-1 | TRBV11-2 | 13 | many | NA | TGTGCCAGCAGCTTCAAGGGGGACACTGAAGCTTTCTTT | CASSFKGDTEAFF
TRBJ1-6 | TRBV27 | 16 | many | TRBD1 | TGTGCCAGCAGGCGGGACAGGGAGCCTTTTGGGTCACCCCTCCACTTT | CASRRDREPFGSPLHF
TRBJ2-7 | TRBV11-2 | 14 | NA | TRBD2 | TGTGCCAGCAGCACACTAGCGGGAGGCTACGAGCAGTACTTC | CASSTLAGGYEQYF
TRBJ1-2 | TRBV11-2 | 13 | NA | NA | TGTGCCAGCACCCCGGATGAGGCTCTCGGCTACACCTTC | CASTPDEALGYTF
TRBJ1-1 | TRBV19 | 15 | few | NA | TGTGCCAGTAGTATCGGACAGCCACGGAACACTGAAGCTTTCTTT | CASSIGQPRNTEAFF